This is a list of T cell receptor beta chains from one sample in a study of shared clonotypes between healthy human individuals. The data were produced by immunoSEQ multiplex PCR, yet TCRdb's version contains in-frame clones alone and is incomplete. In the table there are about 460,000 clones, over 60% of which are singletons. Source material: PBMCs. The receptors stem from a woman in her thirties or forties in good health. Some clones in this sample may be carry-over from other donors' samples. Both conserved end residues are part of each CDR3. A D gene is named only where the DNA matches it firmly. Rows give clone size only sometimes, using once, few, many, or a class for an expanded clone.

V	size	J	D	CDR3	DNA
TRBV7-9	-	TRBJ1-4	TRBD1	CASSAGGWAEKLFF	TGTGCCAGCAGCGCAGGGGGCTGGGCTGAAAAACTGTTTTTT
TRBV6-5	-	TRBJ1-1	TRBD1	CASSLQGAAEAFF	TGTGCCAGCAGTTTACAGGGGGCGGCTGAAGCTTTCTTT
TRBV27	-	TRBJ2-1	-	CASSSNGVTYNEQFF	TGTGCCAGCAGTTCTAACGGGGTAACCTACAATGAGCAGTTCTTC
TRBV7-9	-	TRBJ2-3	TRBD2	CASSLAGTSGSKADTQYF	TGTGCCAGCAGCTTAGCCGGGACTAGCGGGAGTAAAGCAGATACGCAGTATTTT
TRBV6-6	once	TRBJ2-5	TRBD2	CASSPGGITETQYF	TGTGCCAGCAGCCCGGGGGGGATCACGGAGACCCAGTACTTC
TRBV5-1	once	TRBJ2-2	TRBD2	CASSGSGSRGGELFF	TGCGCCAGCAGCGGGAGCGGGAGTCGGGGCGGGGAGCTGTTTTTT
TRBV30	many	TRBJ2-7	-	CAGGTRGLKYEQYF	TGTGCCGGTGGGACGAGGGGGTTAAAATACGAGCAGTACTTC
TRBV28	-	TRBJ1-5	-	CASTPDSNQPQHF	TGTGCCAGCACCCCGGACTCCAATCAGCCCCAGCATTTT
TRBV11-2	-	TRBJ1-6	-	CASSLGVGQTNNSPLHF	TGTGCCAGCAGCTTAGGCGTAGGACAGACAAATAATTCACCCCTCCACTTT
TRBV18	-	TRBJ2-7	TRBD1	CASSPLTGTSRYEQYF	TGTGCCAGCTCACCACTGACAGGGACGAGTAGGTACGAGCAGTACTTC
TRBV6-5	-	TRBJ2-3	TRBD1	CASSYSGGQDTQYF	TGTGCCAGCAGTTACTCAGGGGGCCAGGATACGCAGTATTTT
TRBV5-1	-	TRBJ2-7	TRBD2	CASSHTRQVLAGAYEQYF	TGCGCCAGCAGCCACACCCGACAGGTACTAGCGGGAGCCTACGAGCAGTACTTC
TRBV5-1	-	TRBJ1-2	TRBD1	CASSIRQGPDYGYTF	TGCGCCAGCAGCATACGACAGGGCCCGGACTATGGCTACACCTTC
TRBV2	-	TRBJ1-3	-	CASSPVSGNTIYF	TGTGCCAGCAGTCCAGTCTCTGGAAACACCATATATTTT
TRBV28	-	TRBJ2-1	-	CASSRPGRYNEQFF	TGTGCCAGCAGCCGCCCGGGGAGGTACAATGAGCAGTTCTTC
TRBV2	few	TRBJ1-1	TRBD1	CASTDQGALTEAFF	TGTGCCAGCACCGACCAGGGGGCGCTCACTGAAGCTTTCTTT
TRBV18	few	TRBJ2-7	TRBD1	CASSPLTDRGHEQYF	TGTGCCAGCTCACCACTAACGGACAGGGGGCACGAGCAGTACTTC
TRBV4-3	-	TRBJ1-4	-	CASSQDLAPTFNEKLFF	TGCGCCAGCAGCCAAGATCTGGCACCTACGTTTAATGAAAAACTGTTTTTT
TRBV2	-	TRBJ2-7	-	CASSEMAGRGIYEQYF	TGTGCCAGCAGTGAAATGGCGGGACGGGGAATCTACGAGCAGTACTTC
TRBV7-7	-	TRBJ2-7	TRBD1	CASSLGTGDTYEQYF	TGTGCCAGCAGCCTCGGGACAGGGGATACCTACGAGCAGTACTTC
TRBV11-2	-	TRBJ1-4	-	CASSEDRDEKLFF	TGTGCCAGCAGCGAGGACAGAGATGAAAAACTGTTTTTT
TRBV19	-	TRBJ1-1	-	CASSIGQNTEAFF	TGTGCCAGTAGTATCGGACAGAACACTGAAGCTTTCTTT
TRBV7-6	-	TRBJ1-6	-	CASSFGSSYNSPLHF	TGTGCCAGCAGCTTCGGGAGCTCCTATAATTCACCCCTCCACTTT
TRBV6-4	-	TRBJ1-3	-	CASSAEHDPGNTIYF	TGTGCCAGCAGTGCAGAACACGATCCGGGAAACACCATATATTTT
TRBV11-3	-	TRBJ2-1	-	CASSYPGLNNEQFF	TGTGCCAGCAGCTACCCGGGACTTAACAATGAGCAGTTCTTC
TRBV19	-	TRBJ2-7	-	CASSIGGFDYEQYF	TGTGCCAGTAGTATAGGAGGGTTCGACTACGAGCAGTACTTC
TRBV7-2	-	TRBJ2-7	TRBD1	CASSPGQGREQYF	TGTGCCAGCAGCCCGGGACAGGGAAGGGAGCAGTACTTC